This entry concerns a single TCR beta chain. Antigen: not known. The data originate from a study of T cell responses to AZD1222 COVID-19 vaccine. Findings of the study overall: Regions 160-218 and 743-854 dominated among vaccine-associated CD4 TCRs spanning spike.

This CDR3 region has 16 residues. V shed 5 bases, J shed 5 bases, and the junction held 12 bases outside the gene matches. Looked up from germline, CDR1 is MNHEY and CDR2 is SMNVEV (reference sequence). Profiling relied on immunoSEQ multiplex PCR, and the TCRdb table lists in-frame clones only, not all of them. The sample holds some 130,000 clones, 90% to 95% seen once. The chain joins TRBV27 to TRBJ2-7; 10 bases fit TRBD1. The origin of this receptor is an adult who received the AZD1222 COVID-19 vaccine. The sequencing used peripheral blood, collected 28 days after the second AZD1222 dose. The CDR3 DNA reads TGTGCCAGCAGTCATGGGGGACAGGGGTTTTTCGACGAGCAGTACTTC. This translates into CASSHGGQGFFDEQYF.